The next 16 T cell receptor beta chains were all read from a single sample in a study of cytomegalovirus exposure and HLA in healthy donors. The PCR made use of 60 Vbeta and 13 Jbeta primers. Sequencing was performed with immunoSEQ multiplex PCR; in TCRdb, only in-frame clones are kept and a portion is missing. In the table there are 150,000 to 200,000 clones, 65% to 85% of which are singletons. The specimen was PBMCs. The receptor source for this set is a man between 18 and 35 years old in good health and CMV-seronegative.

This CDR3 is CASSEASGTGTQYF. The DNA for the CDR3 is TGTGCCAGTAGTGAGGCTAGCGGGACCGGGACCCAGTACTTC. This sequence joins TRBV19 and TRBJ2-5; the match to TRBD2 covers 9 bases. The CDR3 is 14 residues long. Trimming took 5 bases from V and 7 from J; bases not matched to a gene: 8. The germline CDR1 and CDR2 sequences are LNHDA and SQIVND (reference sequence).

This chain joins TRBV6-5 and TRBJ2-7; unclear D gene. From germline, CDR1 is MNHEY and CDR2 SVGAGI. The CDR3 sequence is 13 residues long. Trimming took 2 bases from V and 10 from J, leaving 15 bases between them. Written as DNA, the CDR3 is TGTGCCAGCAGTTACGGGCCCCGTGTGCACCAGTACTTC. Encoded protein: CASSYGPRVHQYF.

This rearrangement joins TRBV19 to TRBJ2-7; TRBD1 might be the D (5 bases). Germline CDR1 and CDR2: LNHDA and SQIVND (reference sequence). The CDR3 length is 13 residues. Trimming took 4 bases from V and 2 from J, leaving 9 bases between them. CDR3 amino acids: CASSRGSTYEQYF. DNA for the CDR3: TGTGCCAGTAGTAGGGGCAGTACCTACGAGCAGTACTTC.

The chain is built from TRBV9 and TRBJ2-1, with 14 bases identical to TRBD2. The V gene's germline CDR1 is SGDLS and CDR2 YYNGEE. The CDR3 runs to 19 residues. V was clipped by 3 bases and J by 0 bases; unmatched bases: 8. DNA for the CDR3: TGTGCCAGCAGCGGAAACACCGGGACTAGCGGGAGCTCCTACAATGAGCAGTTCTTC. It specifies CASSGNTGTSGSSYNEQFF. Drawing the rest from reference TRBV9 and TRBJ2-1, the complete variable domain is DSGVTQTPKHLITATGQRVTLRCSPRSGDLSVYWYQQSLDQGLQFLIQYYNGEERAKGNILERFSAQQFPDLHSELNLSSLELGDSALYFCASSGNTGTSGSSYNEQFFGPGTRLTVL.

A single count supports this clone. V is TRBV11-2 and J is TRBJ2-1; TRBD2 aligns across 10 bases. In germline, CDR1 is SGHAT, CDR2 FQNNGV. The trim removed 0 bases at V and 3 bases at J, leaving 5 bases unmatched. This CDR3 is built from 17 residues. As DNA, the CDR3 is TGTGCCAGCAGCTTAGATCAACTAGCGGGAATCTACAATGAGCAGTTCTTC. Encoded protein: CASSLDQLAGIYNEQFF.

This chain joins TRBV4-1 and TRBJ2-7; 7 bases line up with TRBD2. Germline assignment: CDR1 MGHRA and CDR2 YSYEKL. The CDR3 has 14 residues. With 1 base clipped from V and 3 bases from J, the junction kept 3 bases outside the gene matches. In nucleotides, the CDR3 is TGCGCCAGCAGCCAAGGGGGGAGGGGCTACGAGCAGTACTTC. Translated, it gives CASSQGGRGYEQYF.

This chain uses TRBV4-3 with TRBJ2-5, with 7 positions matching TRBD2. This CDR3 is 16 amino acids long. Germline V gene lookup returns CDR1 LGHNA and CDR2 YSLEER. V was pared by 8 bases and J by 3 bases, with 15 bases of the junction left unmatched. The CDR3 DNA is TGCGCCAGCTCAAACGGGCAAAGCGGGAAGGAAGAGACCCAGTACTTC. Translating gives CASSNGQSGKEETQYF.

This clone was observed a single time. This chain uses TRBV11-2 with TRBJ1-1, with D unclear. In germline, CDR1 is SGHAT, CDR2 FQNNGV. Trimming removed 1 base at V and 1 base at J, with 4 bases between. The CDR3 extends over 13 amino acids. CDR3 DNA: TGTGCCAGCAGCTTAGCGGGGAACACTGAAGCTTTCTTT. Its translation is CASSLAGNTEAFF.

The chain joins TRBV28 to TRBJ1-5; possibly TRBD1 for D (5 bases). CDR3 length: 16 residues. CDR1 and CDR2 from the germline V gene are MDHEN and SYDVKM. V was pared by 4 bases and J by 0 bases, with 13 bases between. The CDR3 DNA is TGTGCCAGCAGTTCCCTGACAGTCTTTAGCAATCAGCCCCAGCATTTT. As protein: CASSSLTVFSNQPQHF. The whole variable domain, remainder taken from reference TRBV28 and TRBJ1-5, is DVKVTQSSRYLVKRTGEKVFLECVQDMDHENMFWYRQDPGLGLRLIYFSYDVKMKEKGDIPEGYSVSREKKERFSLILESASTNQTSMYLCASSSLTVFSNQPQHFGDGTRLSIL.

The V gene is TRBV5-4, the J gene TRBJ2-5; 8 bases fit TRBD2. V was clipped by 0 bases and J by 5 bases; unmatched bases: 12. The CDR3 is made up of 17 amino acids. Per germline, CDR1 SGHNT and CDR2 YYREEE (reference sequence). CDR3 sequence: CASSLVRGSGVPETQYF. CDR3 in DNA: TGTGCCAGCAGCTTGGTTCGGGGTAGCGGGGTTCCTGAGACCCAGTACTTC.

The rearrangement links TRBV11-2 to TRBJ1-2; TRBD1 might be the D (5 bases). With 1 base removed from V and 5 bases from J, the gap between germline ends came to 11 bases. CDR3 size: 14 residues. Per germline, CDR1 SGHAT and CDR2 FQNNGV. The CDR3 DNA reads as TGTGCCAGCAGCTTAGTCGGACAAACTTATGGCTACACCTTC. This encodes CASSLVGQTYGYTF.

The V gene is TRBV11-3, the J gene TRBJ2-3; a weak D match, TRBD2 (5 bases). The ends were cut back, 1 base at V and 6 bases at J, with 8 bases in the middle. This CDR3 is 13 amino acids long. Germline V lookup: CDR1 SGHNT, CDR2 YENEEA. CDR3 bases: TGTGCCAGCAGCTTAGGCCCGGGGGATACGCAGTATTTT. Translated, it gives CASSLGPGDTQYF. Complete variable domain (other parts from reference TRBV11-3 and TRBJ2-3): EAGVVQSPRYKIIEKKQPVAFWCNPISGHNTLYWYLQNLGQGPELLIRYENEEAVDDSQLPKDRFSAERLKGVDSTLKIQPAELGDSAVYLCASSLGPGDTQYFGPGTRLTVL.

The V call is TRBV10-1, the J call TRBJ2-7; TRBD2 might be the D (7 bases). The germline CDR1 and CDR2 sequences are WNHNN and SYGVQD (reference sequence). The CDR3 extends over 13 amino acids. Trimming removed 4 bases from V and 4 bases from J, with 11 bases in between. CDR3 sequence (DNA): TGCGCCAGCAGTGTAGGGGGGGGATACGAGCAGTACTTC. It codes for CASSVGGGYEQYF.

This clone was seen a few times. The chain links TRBV5-4 to TRBJ2-5; no reliable D call. Germline V CDR1 and CDR2: SGHNT, YYREEE (reference sequence). V was shortened by 1 base and J by 10 bases, with 17 bases between the two germline ends. The CDR3 has 14 residues. This chain's CDR3 is CASSLSGASSFQYF. CDR3 in DNA: TGTGCCAGCAGCTTGTCGGGTGCCAGTAGCTTCCAGTACTTC.

The chain employs TRBV27 and TRBJ2-1; no reliable D call. Germline lookup yields CDR1 MNHEY and CDR2 SMNVEV (reference sequence). V lost 2 bases and J lost 0, with 8 bases in between. The CDR3 covers 15 residues. CDR3 DNA sequence: TGTGCCAGCAGTTTAGAGATTAGCTCCTACAATGAGCAGTTCTTC. Amino acids: CASSLEISSYNEQFF.

The chain links TRBV2 to TRBJ2-7; 11 bases map to TRBD2. Germline V gene lookup returns CDR1 SNHLY and CDR2 FYNNEI. The CDR3 length is 18 residues. Trimming took 7 bases from V and 4 from J; bases not matched to a gene: 18. The DNA of the CDR3 is TGTGCCAGCACCAGGCGACTAGCGGGGAGGGCATCACCTTACGAGCAGTACTTC. Its protein is CASTRRLAGRASPYEQYF.